This TCR beta chain was found in a study of blood T cells in healthy people across ages (dated by TCRdb to the mid-2010s). General notes on the study: In model experiments, roughly one uniquely barcoded TCR beta cDNA molecule per two T cells was captured by template switching. Using the same blood draw, the study looked at two additional independent replicas of 1 million unique cDNA reads for two donors, one aged 18 to 30 and the other aged 80 or older. To avoid experimental bias, donors of different ages were randomly spread across the sequencing lanes. The study measured age-related changes in TCR beta repertoire diversity using deep sequencing normalized with unique cDNA molecular identifiers. Four age groups were formed from the donors: young (average approximately 15 years), middle-aged (less than 40), aged (roughly 59) and long-lived (around 80).

Library creation used 5' RACE. This sample was sequenced with an Illumina HiSeq 2500. The second PCR ran for about 7 to 11 cycles and used a J-beta primer mix along with a sample-barcoded 5' primer. A unique molecular identifier was introduced onto each TCR beta cDNA molecule by a template-switch 5' adaptor carrying 12 random nucleotides. At least 2.5 million CDR3-containing paired-end reads were obtained from each sample. All of the RNA was converted into first-strand cDNA using the Mint cDNA synthesis kit, with a TRBC-specific oligonucleotide serving as the primer. Following uracil-DNA glycosylase treatment, a first 18-cycle PCR with universal primers M1SS and BC2_uni_R was performed on all cDNA. In the paper's pipeline: For normalization, 1 million high-quality reads were randomly selected from each sample, with every read carrying a distinct molecular identifier. Instead of being binned into consensus sequences, reads with shared molecular identifiers were discarded. MiTCR, with a Q25 quality threshold and the strictest error-elimination algorithm, was used for CDR3 identification, clonotype clustering and error correction. A nonparametric unseen species model using Euler transformation provided a lower-bound estimate of total TCR beta diversity. TCRdb's own reprocessing of the public reads used fastp at Q25 and MiXCR and kept productive beta chains. Identical CDR3 protein sequences are pooled into one entry, listed with their most common genes and DNA. The V and J calls and clone size are TCRdb's, not the authors'. Within this sample are about 1.4 million distinct CDR3 sequences, with 55% to 75% of them counted one time only. In total, the top ten clones hold approximately 7% of the sample.

The donors were roughly 39 Caucasian individuals from Russia, aged roughly 6 to 100 years, who were systemically healthy. Each donor gave about 11 milliliters of peripheral blood, drawn into EDTA-treated Vacutainer tubes. PBMCs were isolated by Ficoll-Paque density-gradient centrifugation, with at least 6 million obtained per sample. Trizol reagent was used to extract total RNA from PBMCs, with at least 5.5 micrograms per sample. For every donor, an aliquot of PBMCs went through flow cytometry to measure the percentages of naive CD45RAhigh/CD27high T cells. This clonotype was counted only a few times. It has no known antigen specificity. No base qualities exist here, and no much larger clone lies one base off it. Per the germline V gene, SQVTM is the CDR1 and ANQGSEA is the CDR2. The CDR3 runs 14 residues from the cysteine to the phenylalanine. The kept DNA is CDR3 alone, 42 bases in frame from the first base. V and J are trimmed by 7 bases and 7 bases, and the gene matches miss 15 bases of the junction.

Findings and caveats that apply to the study as a whole: Donor CMV infection status was unknown, potentially confounding age-related changes in expanded clonotypes. As age increased, observed TCR beta diversity per million T cells dropped in a roughly linear way, and a significant reduction was already evident by age 40. Estimates of total diversity based on one million sequenced T cells were considered lower bounds and underestimates. The percentage of naive T cells measured by flow cytometry correlated strongly with observed TCR beta diversity. Compared with the aged group, the long-lived group had more naive CD4+ T cells, fewer expanded clones and increased TCR diversity, suggesting age selection. Conclusive comparison of naive and antigen-experienced compartments was prevented by the profiling of bulk unsorted PBMCs.

The sequence came from a man younger than 35 in good health. Material for sequencing was blood. The chain is made from TRBV29-1 and TRBJ2-7, with 8 central nucleotides matching TRBD2. In nucleotide form, the sequence is TGCAGCGCCGGGAAGGCGGGAGGATTAGGGGAGCAGTACTTC. Its coded protein is CSAGKAGGLGEQYF.